Detailed here is one TCR beta chain. Its target is not known. V was clipped by 10 bases and J by 9 bases; unmatched bases: 17. CDR3 length: 15 amino acids. Germline CDR1 and CDR2: LNHDA and SQIVND (reference sequence). This PCR relied on a set of 60 Vbeta primers and 13 Jbeta primers. Authors' analysis steps: Among the unique TCR beta chains that a later analysis counted, some 73 million in all, 9.5 million to 12 million were shared. This table comes from immunoSEQ multiplex PCR, and its TCRdb copy is limited to in-frame clones, with some not included. V, J and clone size derive from that table, while D and trimming were established from the DNA sequence. The sample shows some 150,000 clones, about 61% of them seen only once. These data originate in a study of cytomegalovirus exposure and HLA in healthy donors. Study-level background: Approximately 200 million T cells yielded around 120 million unique TCR beta sequences in earlier analysis.

Findings and limits, study-wide: Reportedly, HLA-A and HLA-B alleles of most subjects were accurately predicted from TCR beta. A later analysis reportedly identified an Asian-associated ancestry cluster as carrying fewer N-insertions than the approximately 640-donor mean.

The material sequenced was PBMCs. The chain joins TRBV19 to TRBJ2-1, with 8 bases matching TRBD2. The receptor's source is a woman between 40 and 50 years old in good health and CMV-seronegative. The CDR3 DNA sequence: TGTGCCACAAAAACAACGGCGGGGGGAAGGGGTGAGCAGTTCTTC. Its protein product is CATKTTAGGRGEQFF.